This T cell receptor (beta chain) originates from a study of blood T cell repertoires in COVID-19. Study context: Acute-phase and convalescent COVID-19 samples originated in the United States, Italy and Spain.

After removal of 8 bases from V and 8 bases from J, the junction contained 7 bases not matched to a gene. The germline V gene has CDR1 MNHEY and CDR2 SMNVEV (reference sequence). The CDR3 extends over 14 amino acids. Patients of the Seattle cohort, enrolled during active infection, were followed longitudinally. Study processing details: Estimation of nucleated cell counts was performed using reference gene primer amplification. Assay: immunoSEQ multiplex PCR; the TCRdb copy retains only in-frame clones and omits some. The DNA was the basis for D and trimming; V, J and clone size are from that table. Among 250,000 to 300,000 clones listed, approximately 87% were seen once.

The rearrangement links TRBV27 to TRBJ1-6; the match to TRBD1 covers 9 bases. The receptor's source is a woman aged 25-40 years with COVID-19, enrolled during active disease. Source material: peripheral blood. CDR3 in amino acids: CASGRTGVYSPLHF. The CDR3 nucleotides are TGTGCCAGCGGCAGGACAGGGGTATATTCACCCCTCCACTTT.